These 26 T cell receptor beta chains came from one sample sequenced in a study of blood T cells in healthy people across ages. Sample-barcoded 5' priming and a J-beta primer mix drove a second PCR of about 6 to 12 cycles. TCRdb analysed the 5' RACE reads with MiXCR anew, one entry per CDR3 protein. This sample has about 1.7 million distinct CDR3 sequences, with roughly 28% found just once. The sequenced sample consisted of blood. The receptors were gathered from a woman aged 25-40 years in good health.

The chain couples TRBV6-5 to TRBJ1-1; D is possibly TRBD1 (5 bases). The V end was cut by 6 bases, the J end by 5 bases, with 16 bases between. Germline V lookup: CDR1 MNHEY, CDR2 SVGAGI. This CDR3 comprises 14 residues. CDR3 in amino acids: CASSPGRGGTEAFF. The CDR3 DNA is TGTGCCAGCAGCCCCGGGAGGGGAGGGACTGAAGCTTTCTTT.

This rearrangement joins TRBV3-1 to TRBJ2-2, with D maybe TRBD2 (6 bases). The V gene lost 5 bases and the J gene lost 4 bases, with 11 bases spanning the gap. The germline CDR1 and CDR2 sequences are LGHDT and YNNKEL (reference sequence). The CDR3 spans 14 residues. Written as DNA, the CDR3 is TGTGCCAGCAGCGTGCGGGACCGCACCGGGGAGCTGTTTTTT. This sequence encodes CASSVRDRTGELFF.

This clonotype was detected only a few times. In DNA form, the CDR3 reads TGTGCCAGCAGCTCCACCGCGGGGAAAAACATTCAGTACTTC. This codes for CASSSTAGKNIQYF. This sequence joins TRBV7-2 and TRBJ2-4; weak D call: TRBD2 (6 bases). Germline loops: CDR1 SGHTA, CDR2 FQGNSA. The V end was cut by 4 bases, the J end by 4 bases, with 11 bases between. The CDR3 has 14 amino acids.

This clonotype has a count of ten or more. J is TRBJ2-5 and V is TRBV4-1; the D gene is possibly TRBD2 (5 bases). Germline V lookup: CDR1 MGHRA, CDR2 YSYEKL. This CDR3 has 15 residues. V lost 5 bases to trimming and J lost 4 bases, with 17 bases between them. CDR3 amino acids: CASSNDYQRSETQYF. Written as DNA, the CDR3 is TGCGCCAGCAGCAATGACTACCAGCGGTCAGAGACCCAGTACTTC.

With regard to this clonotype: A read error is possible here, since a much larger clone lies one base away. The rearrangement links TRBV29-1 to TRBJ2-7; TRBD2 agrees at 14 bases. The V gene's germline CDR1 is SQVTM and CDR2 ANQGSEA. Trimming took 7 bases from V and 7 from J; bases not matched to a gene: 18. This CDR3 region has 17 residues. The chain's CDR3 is CSESGLAGAPSYNEQYF. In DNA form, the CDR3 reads TGCAGCGAGTCGGGACTAGCGGGGGCTCCCTCCTACAATGAGCAGTACTTC.

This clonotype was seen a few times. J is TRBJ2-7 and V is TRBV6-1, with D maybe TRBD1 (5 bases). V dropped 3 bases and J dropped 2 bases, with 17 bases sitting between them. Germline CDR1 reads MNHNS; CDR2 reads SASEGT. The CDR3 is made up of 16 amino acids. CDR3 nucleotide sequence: TGTGCCAGCAGTGACCACAGGATCACCCTACCCTACGAGCAGTACTTC. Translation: CASSDHRITLPYEQYF.

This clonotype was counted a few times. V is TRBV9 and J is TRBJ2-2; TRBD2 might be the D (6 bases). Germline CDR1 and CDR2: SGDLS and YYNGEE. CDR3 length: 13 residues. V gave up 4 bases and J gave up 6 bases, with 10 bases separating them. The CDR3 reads CASSPGVPGELFF. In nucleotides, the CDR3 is TGTGCCAGCAGCCCGGGGGTGCCCGGGGAGCTGTTTTTT.

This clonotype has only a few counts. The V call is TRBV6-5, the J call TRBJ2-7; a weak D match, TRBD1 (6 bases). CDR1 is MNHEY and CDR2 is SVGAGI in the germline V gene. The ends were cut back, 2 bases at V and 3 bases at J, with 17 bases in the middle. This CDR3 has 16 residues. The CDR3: CASSYPPGDPFYEQYF. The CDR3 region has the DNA TGTGCCAGCAGTTACCCTCCAGGGGATCCCTTCTACGAGCAGTACTTC.

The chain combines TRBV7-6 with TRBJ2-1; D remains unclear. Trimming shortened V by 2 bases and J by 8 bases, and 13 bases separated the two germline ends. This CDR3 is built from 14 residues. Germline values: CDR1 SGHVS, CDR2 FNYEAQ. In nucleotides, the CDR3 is TGTGCCAGCAGCTTATCCCCGGGCTTCGATGAGCAGTTCTTC. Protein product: CASSLSPGFDEQFF.

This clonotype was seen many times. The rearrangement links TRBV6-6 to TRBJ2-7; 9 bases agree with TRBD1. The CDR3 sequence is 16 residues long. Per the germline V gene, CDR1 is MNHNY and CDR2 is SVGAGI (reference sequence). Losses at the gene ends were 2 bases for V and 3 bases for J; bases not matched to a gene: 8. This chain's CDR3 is CASSYQDRGFRYEQYF. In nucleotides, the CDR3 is TGTGCCAGCAGTTACCAGGACAGGGGCTTTCGCTACGAGCAGTACTTC.

The CDR3 region is CSARDATSGYEQYF. The DNA for the CDR3 is TGCAGTGCTAGAGATGCGACTAGCGGTTACGAGCAGTACTTC. This chain uses TRBV20-1 with TRBJ2-7, with 9 bases identical to TRBD2. Germline V gene data show CDR1 as DFQATT and CDR2 as SNEGSKA (reference sequence). With V trimmed by 0 bases and J by 4 bases, 4 bases remained unmatched. This CDR3 is built from 14 residues.

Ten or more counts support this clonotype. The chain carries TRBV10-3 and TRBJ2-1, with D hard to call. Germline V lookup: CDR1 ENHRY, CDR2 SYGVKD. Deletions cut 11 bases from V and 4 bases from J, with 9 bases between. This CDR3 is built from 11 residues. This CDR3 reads CASTDYNEQFF. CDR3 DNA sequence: TGTGCCTCGACGGATTACAATGAGCAGTTCTTC.

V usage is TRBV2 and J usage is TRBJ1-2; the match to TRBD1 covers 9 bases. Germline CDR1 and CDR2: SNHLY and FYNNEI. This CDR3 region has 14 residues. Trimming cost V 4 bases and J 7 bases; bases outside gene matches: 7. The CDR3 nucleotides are TGTGCCAGCAGTGGTGACAGGGGGTGGCGTGGCTACACCTTC. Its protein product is CASSGDRGWRGYTF.

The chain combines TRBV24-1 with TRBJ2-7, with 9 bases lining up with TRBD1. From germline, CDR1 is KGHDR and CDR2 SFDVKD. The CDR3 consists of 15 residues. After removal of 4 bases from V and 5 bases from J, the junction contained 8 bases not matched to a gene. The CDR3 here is CATSDVQGASDEQYF. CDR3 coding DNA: TGTGCCACCAGTGACGTACAGGGGGCTTCAGACGAGCAGTACTTC.

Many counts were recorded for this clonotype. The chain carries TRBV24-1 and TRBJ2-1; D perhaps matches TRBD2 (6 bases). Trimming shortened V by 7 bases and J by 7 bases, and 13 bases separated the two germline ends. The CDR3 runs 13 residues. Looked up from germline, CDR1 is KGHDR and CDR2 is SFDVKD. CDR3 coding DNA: TGTGCCACCAGCCAGTCAGGGAGGAATGAGCAGTTCTTC. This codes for CATSQSGRNEQFF.

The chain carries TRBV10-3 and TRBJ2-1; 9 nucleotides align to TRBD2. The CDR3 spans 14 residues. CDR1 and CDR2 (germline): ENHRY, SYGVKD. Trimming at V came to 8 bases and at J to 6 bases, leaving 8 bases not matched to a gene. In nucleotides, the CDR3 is TGTGCCATCCAGACTAGCGGAGGGGGCAATGAGCAGTTCTTC. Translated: CAIQTSGGGNEQFF.

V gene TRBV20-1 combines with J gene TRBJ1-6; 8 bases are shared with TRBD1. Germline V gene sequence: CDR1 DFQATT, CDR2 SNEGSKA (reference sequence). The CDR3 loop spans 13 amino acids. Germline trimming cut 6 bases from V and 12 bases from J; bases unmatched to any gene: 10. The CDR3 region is CSARADRDQPLHF. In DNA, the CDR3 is TGCAGTGCACGGGCGGACAGGGATCAACCCCTCCACTTT.

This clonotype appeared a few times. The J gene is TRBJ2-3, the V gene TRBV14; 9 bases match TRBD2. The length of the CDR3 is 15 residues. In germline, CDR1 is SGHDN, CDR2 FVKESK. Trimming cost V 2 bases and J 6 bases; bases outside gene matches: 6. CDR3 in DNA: TGTGCCAGCAGCCAATTAGCGGGAGTTTCGGATACGCAGTATTTT. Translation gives CASSQLAGVSDTQYF.

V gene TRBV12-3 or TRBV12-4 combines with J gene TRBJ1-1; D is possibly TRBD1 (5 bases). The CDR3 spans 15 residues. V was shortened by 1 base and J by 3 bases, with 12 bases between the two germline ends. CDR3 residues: CASSLGQGSYTEAFF. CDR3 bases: TGTGCCAGCAGTTTAGGGCAGGGAAGTTACACTGAAGCTTTCTTT.

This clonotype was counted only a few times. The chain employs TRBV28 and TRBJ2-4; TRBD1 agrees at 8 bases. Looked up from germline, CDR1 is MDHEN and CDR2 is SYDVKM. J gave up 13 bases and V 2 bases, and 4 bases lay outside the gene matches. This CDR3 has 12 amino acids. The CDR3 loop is CASSLLQGEQYF. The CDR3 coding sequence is TGTGCCAGCAGTTTACTACAGGGGGAGCAGTACTTC. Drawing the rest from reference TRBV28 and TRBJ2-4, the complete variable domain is DVKVTQSSRYLVKRTGEKVFLECVQDMDHENMFWYRQDPGLGLRLIYFSYDVKMKEKGDIPEGYSVSREKKERFSLILESASTNQTSMYLCASSLLQGEQYFGAGTRLSVL.

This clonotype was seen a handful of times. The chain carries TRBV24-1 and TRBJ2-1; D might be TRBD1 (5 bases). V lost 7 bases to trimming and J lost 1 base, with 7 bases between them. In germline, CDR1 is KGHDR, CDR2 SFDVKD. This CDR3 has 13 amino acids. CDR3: CATSRVSYNEQFF. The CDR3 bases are TGTGCCACCAGCAGGGTGTCCTACAATGAGCAGTTCTTC.

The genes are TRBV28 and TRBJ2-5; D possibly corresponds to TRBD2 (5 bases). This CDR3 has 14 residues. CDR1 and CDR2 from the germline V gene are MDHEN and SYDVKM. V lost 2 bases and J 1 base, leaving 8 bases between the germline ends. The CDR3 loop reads CASSLSSVQETQYF. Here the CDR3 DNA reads TGTGCCAGCAGTTTAAGTAGCGTCCAAGAGACCCAGTACTTC. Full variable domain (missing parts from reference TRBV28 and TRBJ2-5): DVKVTQSSRYLVKRTGEKVFLECVQDMDHENMFWYRQDPGLGLRLIYFSYDVKMKEKGDIPEGYSVSREKKERFSLILESASTNQTSMYLCASSLSSVQETQYFGPGTRLLVL.

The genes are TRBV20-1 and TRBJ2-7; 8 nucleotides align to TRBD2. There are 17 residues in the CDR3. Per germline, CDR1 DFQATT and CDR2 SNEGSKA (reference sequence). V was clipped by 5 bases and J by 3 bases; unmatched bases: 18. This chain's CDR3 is CSAGAGRAKGVYYEQYF. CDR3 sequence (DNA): TGCAGTGCTGGAGCCGGGAGGGCAAAAGGGGTCTACTACGAGCAGTACTTC.

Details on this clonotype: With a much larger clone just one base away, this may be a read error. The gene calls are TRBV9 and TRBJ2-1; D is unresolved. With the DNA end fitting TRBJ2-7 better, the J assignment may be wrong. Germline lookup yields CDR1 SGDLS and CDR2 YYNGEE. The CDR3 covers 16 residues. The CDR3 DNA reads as TGTGCCAGCAGCGTGGCAACCGGGCGTTACAACAATGAGCAGTACTTC. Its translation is CASSVATGRYNNEQYF.

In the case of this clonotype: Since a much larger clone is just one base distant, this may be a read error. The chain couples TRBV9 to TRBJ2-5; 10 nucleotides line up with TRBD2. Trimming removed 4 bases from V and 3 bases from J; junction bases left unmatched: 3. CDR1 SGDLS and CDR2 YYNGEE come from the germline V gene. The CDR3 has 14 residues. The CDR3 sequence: CASSMGTSEETQYF. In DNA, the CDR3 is TGTGCCAGCAGCATGGGGACTAGCGAAGAGACCCAGTACTTC. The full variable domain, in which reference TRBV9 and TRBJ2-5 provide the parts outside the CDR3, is DSGVTQTPKHLITATGQRVTLRCSPRSGDLSVYWYQQSLDQGLQFLIQYYNGEERAKGNILERFSAQQFPDLHSELNLSSLELGDSALYFCASSMGTSEETQYFGPGTRLLVL.

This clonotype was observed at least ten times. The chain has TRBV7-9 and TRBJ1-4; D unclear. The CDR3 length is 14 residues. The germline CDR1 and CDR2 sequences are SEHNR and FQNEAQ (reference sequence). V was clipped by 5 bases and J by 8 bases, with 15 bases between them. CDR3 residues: CASSQPSYREKLFF. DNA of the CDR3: TGTGCCAGCAGCCAGCCTAGTTATCGGGAAAAACTGTTTTTT.